This TCR beta chain came from a study of shared clonotypes between healthy human individuals. Study details: With ages of 18 to 49, the donors were two women and three men. Study-level findings and limits: Naive subsets typically showed greater estimated richness than memory subsets.

Details on this clone: Its specificity is unknown. This may come from a read error, since a much larger clone is one base off. Other nucleotide sequences from this sample produce the same CDR3.

Germline V gene lookup returns CDR1 SGHTA and CDR2 FQGTGA. The germline V and J ends were trimmed by 5 bases and 0 bases, with 5 bases remaining between them. The CDR3 consists of 14 residues. The donors, all of them Caucasian adults, lived in Nashville, Tennessee. The data were produced by immunoSEQ multiplex PCR, yet TCRdb's version contains in-frame clones alone and is incomplete. The sample consists of over a million clones, more than 95% of them appearing once. Source material: naive CD4+ T cells sorted from blood. Noted subset: CD45RA+ positively selected. The TCR comes from a young man in good health. This sequence joins TRBV7-3 and TRBJ2-6; D not certain. The CDR3 DNA reads as TGTGCCAGCAGCCCCGGCTCTGGGGCCAACGTCCTGACTTTC. Its translation: CASSPGSGANVLTF.